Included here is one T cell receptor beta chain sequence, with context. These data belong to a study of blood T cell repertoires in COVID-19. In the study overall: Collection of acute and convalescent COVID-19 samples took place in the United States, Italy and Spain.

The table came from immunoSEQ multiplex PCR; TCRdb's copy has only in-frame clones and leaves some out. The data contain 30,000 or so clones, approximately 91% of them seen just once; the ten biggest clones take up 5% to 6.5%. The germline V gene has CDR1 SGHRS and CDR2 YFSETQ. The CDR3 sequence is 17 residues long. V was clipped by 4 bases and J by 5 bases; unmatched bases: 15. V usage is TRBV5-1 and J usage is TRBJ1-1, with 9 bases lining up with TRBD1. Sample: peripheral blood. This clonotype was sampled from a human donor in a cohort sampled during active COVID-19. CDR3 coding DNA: TGCGCCAGCAGCCGCTTGGGGGGCGGGACAGGGTTGACTGAAGCTTTCTTT. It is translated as CASSRLGGGTGLTEAFF.